The 25 T cell receptor beta chains below were found in one sample sequenced in a study of blood T cell repertoires in COVID-19 (dated by TCRdb to 2020 to 2021). The library came from the immunoSEQ multiplex PCR assay. TCRdb limited this immuneACCESS table to in-frame rearrangements with V and J called. A share of clones is missing; checked studies link under half to unresolved V genes, and the rest is unexplained. Within this sample are around 200,000 clones, with 84% of them counted one time only. In total, the top ten clones hold roughly an eighth of the sample. The sample comprised peripheral blood. These receptors were collected from a man younger than 40 with active or convalescent COVID-19.

The chain recombines TRBV2 with TRBJ1-2; D might be TRBD1 (6 bases). Germline CDR1 is SNHLY and CDR2 is FYNNEI. The CDR3 totals 14 residues. Trimming shortened V by 3 bases and J by 6 bases, and 14 bases separated the two germline ends. CDR3 loop: CASSDRDKGDGYTF. For the CDR3, the DNA is TGTGCCAGCAGTGATCGCGACAAGGGGGATGGCTACACCTTC. Together with reference TRBV2 and TRBJ1-2, the CDR3 gives the full variable domain: EPEVTQTPSHQVTQMGQEVILRCVPISNHLYFYWYRQILGQKVEFLVSFYNNEISEKSEIFDDQFSVERPDGSNFTLKIRSTKLEDSAMYFCASSDRDKGDGYTFGSGTRLTVV.

V gene TRBV9 combines with J gene TRBJ1-5; 8 bases match TRBD1. The CDR3 loop spans 15 amino acids. The germline V gene encodes CDR1 SGDLS and CDR2 YYNGEE. V trimming: 4 bases; J trimming: 6 bases; junction bases outside the gene matches: 9. The CDR3 protein is CASSPGQGGAQPQHF. The CDR3 DNA follows: TGTGCCAGCAGCCCAGGACAGGGAGGAGCTCAGCCCCAGCATTTT.

V gene TRBV11-2 combines with J gene TRBJ2-7, with D perhaps TRBD1 (6 bases). V was pared by 1 base and J by 0 bases, with 10 bases between. The CDR3 spans 15 residues. The germline CDR1 and CDR2 sequences are SGHAT and FQNNGV. CDR3: CASSLGAGASYEQYF. The CDR3, as DNA: TGTGCCAGCAGCTTAGGGGCAGGGGCCTCCTACGAGCAGTACTTC.

This chain links TRBV2 with TRBJ1-1; TRBD1 agrees at 8 bases. This CDR3 is built from 15 residues. The V gene's germline CDR1 is SNHLY and CDR2 FYNNEI. V lost 7 bases and J lost 5; bases outside the gene matches: 12. CDR3: CASTQQGGSFTEAFF. The CDR3 DNA sequence: TGTGCCAGCACCCAACAGGGGGGAAGCTTTACTGAAGCTTTCTTT.

This chain joins TRBV7-2 and TRBJ1-5, with TRBD1 as a possible D gene (5 bases). V gave up 1 base and J gave up 2 bases, with 12 bases separating them. The germline V gene has CDR1 SGHTA and CDR2 FQGNSA. The CDR3 is 16 residues long. This CDR3 is CASSLVPGQGNQPQHF. In DNA, the CDR3 is TGTGCCAGCAGCTTAGTTCCAGGACAAGGCAATCAGCCCCAGCATTTT.

The gene calls are TRBV5-4 and TRBJ1-2; TRBD1 matches 8 bases. Germline CDR1 SGHNT, CDR2 YYREEE (reference sequence). This CDR3 contains 16 residues. The trim removed 3 bases at V and 4 bases at J, leaving 11 bases unmatched. For the CDR3, the DNA is TGTGCCAGCAGCTCCGCCGCAGGGGGCGATGGCTATGGCTACACCTTC. Translation: CASSSAAGGDGYGYTF.

The chain employs TRBV9 and TRBJ2-1; unclear D gene. Germline V gives CDR1 SGDLS, CDR2 YYNGEE. There are 15 residues in the CDR3. V shed 0 bases and J shed 0 bases, with 7 bases lying between them. CDR3 nucleotides: TGTGCCAGCAGCGTAGGCCAGGTCTCCTACAATGAGCAGTTCTTC. This encodes CASSVGQVSYNEQFF.

The gene calls are TRBV19 and TRBJ1-3; TRBD1 might be the D (5 bases). The CDR3 extends over 15 amino acids. Trimming removed 5 bases at V and 0 bases at J, with 11 bases between. Germline V CDR1 and CDR2: LNHDA, SQIVND (reference sequence). In nucleotides, the CDR3 is TGTGCCAGTAGTTTATCGGACAACTCTGGAAACACCATATATTTT. Translated, it gives CASSLSDNSGNTIYF.

V is TRBV5-1 and J is TRBJ1-1; D might be TRBD1 (5 bases). Trimming stripped 1 base from V and 1 base from J, with 8 bases between. CDR1 and CDR2 (germline): SGHRS, YFSETQ. The CDR3 consists of 14 residues. The CDR3: CASSLSGGNTEAFF. CDR3 nucleotides: TGCGCCAGCAGCTTGTCGGGGGGGAACACTGAAGCTTTCTTT.

The chain recombines TRBV5-1 with TRBJ2-2; D not certain. Trimming shortened V by 4 bases and J by 4 bases, and 26 bases separated the two germline ends. This CDR3 region has 19 residues. Germline V gene sequence: CDR1 SGHRS, CDR2 YFSETQ. The DNA of the CDR3 is TGCGCCAGCAGCCCCCGTTCAATGATGGCCCAAATTTTCACCGGGGAGCTGTTTTTT. Translating it yields CASSPRSMMAQIFTGELFF.

Notes on this clone: At the DNA level, this CDR3 is encoded by other sequences in the same sample as well. The V and J genes are TRBV18 and TRBJ2-7; 9 positions agree with TRBD1. The ends lost 3 bases at V and 2 bases at J; junction bases unmatched: 2. Germline assignment: CDR1 KGHSH and CDR2 LQKENI. The CDR3 is made up of 14 amino acids. The CDR3 DNA sequence: TGTGCCAGCTCACCGGGACAGGGCCCCTACGAGCAGTACGTC. Encoded protein: CASSPGQGPYEQYV.

Regarding this clone: The sample has other DNA sequences that encode this CDR3 too. The V call is TRBV12-3 or TRBV12-4, the J call TRBJ1-6; D may be TRBD1 (6 bases). The CDR3 totals 13 residues. V was pared by 2 bases and J by 7 bases, with 6 bases between. CDR3 loop: CASSLQGNSPLHF. In DNA, the CDR3 is TGTGCCAGCAGTTTACAGGGGAATTCACCCCTCCACTTT.

This clone was observed a few times. The gene calls are TRBV28 and TRBJ1-2, with D possibly matching TRBD1 (6 bases). The germline V gene has CDR1 MDHEN and CDR2 SYDVKM. The germline V and J ends were trimmed by 6 bases and 5 bases, with 13 bases remaining between them. The CDR3 consists of 13 residues. CDR3 sequence: CASSIQGGYGYTF. Written as DNA, the CDR3 is TGTGCCAGCAGCATACAGGGCGGGTATGGCTACACCTTC.

This chain joins TRBV2 and TRBJ2-2; no clear D. The CDR3 runs 12 residues. CDR1 is SNHLY and CDR2 is FYNNEI in the germline V gene. V was shortened by 5 bases and J by 5 bases, with 6 bases between the two germline ends. CDR3 protein: CASSMTTGELFF. CDR3 coding DNA: TGTGCCAGCAGTATGACAACCGGGGAGCTGTTTTTT.

The V and J genes are TRBV5-1 and TRBJ2-4; D is unresolved. The CDR3 spans 13 residues. V was shortened by 0 bases and J by 7 bases, with 8 bases between the two germline ends. Germline V gene sequence: CDR1 SGHRS, CDR2 YFSETQ. The CDR3 is CASSLADGNIQYF. As DNA, the CDR3 is TGCGCCAGCAGCTTGGCCGACGGGAACATTCAGTACTTC.

This chain connects TRBV6-5 to TRBJ2-7, with D unclear. Trimming removed 2 bases at V and 3 bases at J, with 11 bases between. CDR1 and CDR2 from the germline V gene are MNHEY and SVGAGI. The CDR3 totals 14 residues. CDR3 nucleotide sequence: TGTGCCAGCAGTTACGGCACGAGGAGCTACGAGCAGTACTTC. It codes for CASSYGTRSYEQYF.

The V gene is TRBV7-3, the J gene TRBJ2-4, with D unclear. Germline loops: CDR1 SGHTA, CDR2 FQGTGA. The V and J ends lost 5 bases and 6 bases respectively, with 14 bases between them. CDR3 length equals 14 residues. CDR3 amino acids: CASSPQRSGNIQYF. DNA of the CDR3: TGTGCCAGCAGCCCGCAAAGGAGTGGAAACATTCAGTACTTC. Based on the CDR3 plus reference TRBV7-3 and TRBJ2-4, the full variable domain is GAGVSQTPSNKVTEKGKYVELRCDPISGHTALYWYRQSLGQGPEFLIYFQGTGAADDSGLPNDRFFAVRPEGSVSTLKIQRTERGDSAVYLCASSPQRSGNIQYFGAGTRLSVL.

The chain couples TRBV19 to TRBJ1-5, with 10 bases fitting TRBD1. V lost 3 bases and J lost 2; bases outside the gene matches: 4. Germline V gene lookup returns CDR1 LNHDA and CDR2 SQIVND (reference sequence). The CDR3 is 16 amino acids. The DNA of the CDR3 is TGTGCCAGTAGTATCGGGACAGGGGCGGGCAATCAGCCCCAGCATTTT. Residues: CASSIGTGAGNQPQHF. Full variable domain (rest looked up from reference TRBV19 and TRBJ1-5): DGGITQSPKYLFRKEGQNVTLSCEQNLNHDAMYWYRQDPGQGLRLIYYSQIVNDFQKGDIAEGYSVSREKKESFPLTVTSAQKNPTAFYLCASSIGTGAGNQPQHFGDGTRLSIL.

The chain couples TRBV6-5 to TRBJ1-6, with D maybe TRBD1 (5 bases). The CDR3 is 15 residues long. V gave up 0 bases and J gave up 10 bases, with 13 bases separating them. The germline V gene has CDR1 MNHEY and CDR2 SVGAGI. The CDR3 is CASSYSGRVGSPLHF. CDR3 nucleotides: TGTGCCAGCAGTTACTCGGGCAGGGTCGGATCACCCCTCCACTTT.

The genes are TRBV9 and TRBJ2-1; 10 bases map to TRBD2. The ends lost 0 bases at V and 2 bases at J; junction bases unmatched: 2. CDR3 length equals 16 residues. CDR1 SGDLS and CDR2 YYNGEE come from the germline V gene. Here the CDR3 DNA reads TGTGCCAGCAGCGTAGCTACTAGCGGGACCTACAATGAGCAGTTCTTC. Protein: CASSVATSGTYNEQFF.

The chain links TRBV6-5 to TRBJ1-3, with D possibly TRBD1 on 6 matching bases. This CDR3 spans 13 amino acids. Looked up from germline, CDR1 is MNHEY and CDR2 is SVGAGI. V was shortened by 10 bases and J by 4 bases, with 14 bases between the two germline ends. CDR3 nucleotide sequence: TGTGCCACCGTCCCGGGACACGGAAACACCATATATTTT. This codes for CATVPGHGNTIYF.

CDR3 region: CASSPGTGFSYEQYF. DNA of the CDR3: TGTGCCAGCAGCCCCGGAACGGGGTTCTCCTACGAGCAGTACTTC. The chain recombines TRBV5-4 with TRBJ2-7; D possibly corresponds to TRBD2 (5 bases). CDR1 and CDR2 (germline): SGHNT, YYREEE (reference sequence). The CDR3 contains 15 residues. V was shortened by 4 bases and J by 0 bases, with 14 bases between the two germline ends.

The rearrangement uses TRBV6-2 or TRBV6-3 and TRBJ1-5; D unresolved. V lost 5 bases, J lost 2 bases, and 13 bases lay in between. Germline CDR1 reads MNHEY; CDR2 reads SVGEGT. CDR3 size: 15 residues. DNA of the CDR3: TGTGCCAGCAGTCTCGGACTGACGGGCAATCAGCCCCAGCATTTT. It yields the protein CASSLGLTGNQPQHF.

This clone was picked up a small number of times. This chain connects TRBV9 to TRBJ2-1, with a possible D match to TRBD2 (5 bases). Germline V gene data show CDR1 as SGDLS and CDR2 as YYNGEE. CDR3 length: 15 residues. V lost 3 bases and J 5 bases, leaving 15 bases between the germline ends. The DNA of the CDR3 is TGTGCCAGCAGCGCATCAATCGGGGTAGACAATGAGCAGTTCTTC. Protein sequence: CASSASIGVDNEQFF.

The gene calls are TRBV30 and TRBJ1-1; D may be TRBD1 (6 bases). Germline CDR1 and CDR2: GTSNPN and SVGIG (reference sequence). There are 15 residues in the CDR3. Trimming shortened V by 3 bases and J by 6 bases, and 20 bases separated the two germline ends. In DNA form, the CDR3 reads TGTGCCTGGAGCCCGAACCCAGGACAGACTTCTGAAGCTTTCTTT. As protein: CAWSPNPGQTSEAFF.